This T cell receptor beta chain was recorded in a study of blood T cell repertoires in COVID-19. This clone has a handful of counts. The protocol was immunoSEQ multiplex PCR, while the TCRdb copy is restricted to in-frame clones and leaves out a portion. The table has 250,000 or so clones, 80% to 90% seen once. Per germline, CDR1 SGHNT and CDR2 YYREEE (reference sequence). The CDR3 runs to 14 residues. V shed 0 bases and J shed 7 bases, with 13 bases lying between them. This receptor was obtained from a woman between 25 and 40 years old with active or convalescent COVID-19. The sample consisted of peripheral blood. V usage is TRBV5-4 and J usage is TRBJ1-1; D is unresolved. The CDR3 DNA reads TGTGCCAGCAGCTTGGCCACGGGCCGGGATGAAGCTTTCTTT. Translated, it gives CASSLATGRDEAFF.